These 18 T cell receptor beta chains originate from one sample sequenced in a study of blood T cell repertoires in COVID-19. Sequencing was performed with immunoSEQ multiplex PCR; in TCRdb, only in-frame clones are kept and a portion is missing. Of approximately 71,000 clones listed, 79% are singletons. The sample was peripheral blood. All receptors come from a man in his 60s with active or convalescent COVID-19.

The rearrangement links TRBV7-9 to TRBJ2-7, with 7 bases aligning to TRBD1. The CDR3 has 11 amino acids. Germline V gene lookup returns CDR1 SEHNR and CDR2 FQNEAQ (reference sequence). V dropped 8 bases and J dropped 2; count of bases not matched to a gene: 0. The CDR3 protein is CASGTAYEQYF. CDR3 nucleotide sequence: TGTGCCAGCGGGACAGCCTACGAGCAGTACTTC.

The gene calls are TRBV9 and TRBJ2-5; 7 bases map to TRBD1. Germline CDR1 and CDR2: SGDLS and YYNGEE. The CDR3 has 15 amino acids. V was pared by 0 bases and J by 5 bases, with 7 bases of the junction left unmatched. The DNA for the CDR3 is TGTGCCAGCAGCGTAGATCGGGACAGAGGGGAGACCCAGTACTTC. It is translated as CASSVDRDRGETQYF.

This rearrangement joins TRBV7-3 to TRBJ2-3; tentatively, D is TRBD2 (6 bases). Looked up from germline, CDR1 is SGHTA and CDR2 is FQGTGA. There are 15 residues in the CDR3. Trimming stripped 5 bases from V and 1 base from J, with 13 bases between. CDR3 nucleotides: TGTGCCAGCAGCCCGAATAGCGGAGGCACAGATACGCAGTATTTT. This gives the protein CASSPNSGGTDTQYF.

The genes are TRBV7-2 and TRBJ1-1, with D perhaps matching TRBD1 (5 bases). This CDR3 comprises 15 residues. Germline-derived CDR1 and CDR2 are SGHTA and FQGNSA. Trimming cost V 1 base and J 0 bases, with 9 bases left between them. In DNA, the CDR3 is TGTGCCAGCAGCTTAGGACAGATTATGAACACTGAAGCTTTCTTT. Residues: CASSLGQIMNTEAFF.

The CDR3 protein is CASSVGSFETQYF. In DNA form, the CDR3 reads TGTGCCAGCAGCGTAGGTAGTTTTGAGACCCAGTACTTC. This chain joins TRBV9 and TRBJ2-5; D ambiguous. CDR3 length: 13 amino acids. The germline V gene has CDR1 SGDLS and CDR2 YYNGEE. Trimming pared 0 bases from V and 5 bases from J, leaving 8 bases between.

This clone appeared once. The chain employs TRBV4-2 and TRBJ2-7; possibly TRBD1 for D (5 bases). The CDR3 consists of 15 residues. The germline V gene encodes CDR1 LGHNA and CDR2 YNFKEQ. V was cut by 4 bases and J by 0 bases, with 13 bases left in between. CDR3 nucleotide sequence: TGTGCCAGCAGCCTTACCCAGGGTTCCTCCTACGAGCAGTACTTC. Its protein is CASSLTQGSSYEQYF.

This rearrangement joins TRBV5-5 to TRBJ1-1, with 7 bases identical to TRBD1. V shed 2 bases, J shed 7 bases, and the junction held 11 bases outside the gene matches. The germline V gene has CDR1 SGHKS and CDR2 YYEKEE (reference sequence). This CDR3 is 15 amino acids long. As DNA, the CDR3 is TGTGCCAGCAGCTTTCACCTTACAGGGGAGGTTGAAGCTTTCTTT. Its translation is CASSFHLTGEVEAFF.

J is TRBJ2-7 and V is TRBV7-6; D unresolved. The CDR3 contains 11 residues. Germline lookup yields CDR1 SGHVS and CDR2 FNYEAQ. V lost 5 bases and J 7 bases, leaving 9 bases between the germline ends. This CDR3 reads CASSPEREQYF. For the CDR3, the DNA is TGTGCCAGCAGCCCCGAGAGGGAGCAGTACTTC.

The chain joins TRBV2 to TRBJ1-5; a weak D match, TRBD1 (6 bases). Per germline, CDR1 SNHLY and CDR2 FYNNEI. The CDR3 is made up of 14 amino acids. Between the trimmed V and J ends, which lost 1 base and 6 bases, there was a span of 10 bases. CDR3 sequence (DNA): TGTGCCAGCAGTGAAGGTCAGGGGAGTCAGCCCCAGCATTTT. Translation: CASSEGQGSQPQHF. Filled out from reference TRBV2 and TRBJ1-5, the complete variable domain reads EPEVTQTPSHQVTQMGQEVILRCVPISNHLYFYWYRQILGQKVEFLVSFYNNEISEKSEIFDDQFSVERPDGSNFTLKIRSTKLEDSAMYFCASSEGQGSQPQHFGDGTRLSIL.

Only one count was recorded for this clone. The chain recombines TRBV10-2 with TRBJ1-2, with D perhaps matching TRBD1 (6 bases). The CDR3 sequence is 13 residues long. In germline, CDR1 is WSHSY, CDR2 SAAADI. Trimming took off 4 bases at V and 4 bases at J, with 10 bases between the two ends. The CDR3 bases are TGCGCCAGCAGTGCAGGGGCGATCTATGGCTACACCTTC. It encodes CASSAGAIYGYTF.

J is TRBJ2-1 and V is TRBV19, with 9 bases matching TRBD2. This CDR3 spans 17 amino acids. V trimming: 3 bases; J trimming: 5 bases; junction bases outside the gene matches: 11. The germline CDR1 and CDR2 sequences are LNHDA and SQIVND (reference sequence). CDR3 nucleotide sequence: TGTGCCAGTAGTATTAGGGAACGACTAGCGGTCCACAATGAGCAGTTCTTC. The encoded protein is CASSIRERLAVHNEQFF.

This clone was detected a few times. The CDR3 protein is CASRVAGGRENTEAFF. The CDR3 nucleotides are TGTGCCAGCAGGGTAGCGGGGGGCAGGGAGAACACTGAAGCTTTCTTT. The chain uses TRBV11-2 and TRBJ1-1, with D possibly being TRBD1 (6 bases). V gave up 6 bases and J gave up 1 base, with 18 bases separating them. This CDR3 region has 16 residues. Germline lookup yields CDR1 SGHAT and CDR2 FQNNGV.

J is TRBJ1-5 and V is TRBV3-1 (or the pseudogene TRBV3-2); 10 bases align to TRBD1. V trimming: 2 bases; J trimming: 6 bases; junction bases outside the gene matches: 7. Germline V gene lookup returns CDR1 LGHDT and CDR2 YNNKEL (reference sequence). This CDR3 is 16 amino acids long. The CDR3 DNA reads as TGTGCCAGCAGCCAATCCGGGACAGGGGTTGGTCAGCCCCAGCATTTT. It yields the protein CASSQSGTGVGQPQHF.

The gene calls are TRBV6-6 and TRBJ1-3; 9 bases are a match to TRBD1. The CDR3 length is 17 residues. Per germline, CDR1 MNHNY and CDR2 SVGAGI (reference sequence). V lost 5 bases to trimming and J lost 4 bases; unmatched junction nucleotides: 12. The CDR3 region has the DNA TGTGCCAGCAGTCCCAGTCGGGGACAGGGTGGAGGAAACACCATATATTTT. Residues: CASSPSRGQGGGNTIYF.

The V call is TRBV2, the J call TRBJ1-1, with 9 positions matching TRBD1. The trim removed 7 bases at V and 3 bases at J, leaving 6 bases unmatched. The CDR3 runs 14 residues. Germline V gene data show CDR1 as SNHLY and CDR2 as FYNNEI. The CDR3 protein is CASIQGAGDTEAFF. CDR3 DNA: TGTGCCAGCATACAGGGGGCTGGCGACACTGAAGCTTTCTTT.

This chain links TRBV30 with TRBJ2-3, with TRBD2 identical over 7 bases. This CDR3 spans 14 amino acids. J was trimmed by 1 base and V by 4 bases; bases with no gene match: 5. Germline lookup yields CDR1 GTSNPN and CDR2 SVGIG (reference sequence). The CDR3 reads CAWMPAGGTDTQYF. Written as DNA, the CDR3 is TGTGCCTGGATGCCGGCGGGGGGCACAGATACGCAGTATTTT. The full variable domain, rest sourced from reference TRBV30 and TRBJ2-3, is SQTIHQWPATLVQPVGSPLSLECTVEGTSNPNLYWYRQAAGRGLQLLFYSVGIGQISSEVPQNLSASRPQDRQFILSSKKLLLSDSGFYLCAWMPAGGTDTQYFGPGTRLTVL.

This clone showed up just once. V gene TRBV10-3 combines with J gene TRBJ1-2; tentative D call: TRBD1 (6 bases). Trimming stripped 2 bases from V and 2 bases from J, with 15 bases between. CDR3 length: 16 amino acids. Germline CDR1 is ENHRY and CDR2 is SYGVKD. CDR3 protein: CAISERQGGPNYGYTF. CDR3 coding DNA: TGTGCCATCAGTGAGCGGCAAGGGGGACCCAACTATGGCTACACCTTC.

The chain uses TRBV19 and TRBJ2-7, with 9 bases that match TRBD1. Germline V gene data show CDR1 as LNHDA and CDR2 as SQIVND (reference sequence). Unmatched junction bases numbered 5, after V lost 3 bases and J lost 2 bases. The CDR3 contains 15 residues. CDR3 loop: CASSIQRTGAYEQYF. The CDR3 region has the DNA TGTGCCAGTAGTATTCAGCGGACAGGGGCCTACGAGCAGTACTTC.